This entry is about one T cell receptor beta chain. Its antigen is undetermined. These data are taken from a study of cytomegalovirus exposure and HLA in healthy donors. A multiplex PCR was run with 60 Vbeta primers and 13 Jbeta primers. Produced via immunoSEQ multiplex PCR; TCRdb's table is partial and in-frame only. The sample gives around 200,000 clones, around 86% of which show up once; around 1.7% is in the top ten. This CDR3 comprises 14 residues. The V and J ends lost 5 bases and 4 bases, in that order; junction bases with no gene match: 5. CDR1 is MNHEY, CDR2 SMNVEV, per germline (reference sequence). The study, taken as a whole, reports: In a later analysis, V- and J-gene trimming of beta chains associated with a DCLRE1C missense variant, replicated independently. Clonal expansion was found to be greater in HLA-associated TCR beta chains than in equally common others in a later analysis.

Sequencing input: PBMCs. This rearrangement joins TRBV27 to TRBJ2-1; TRBD2 matches 7 bases. This sequence was found in a man aged 50 or older in good health and CMV-seronegative. CDR3: CASSGNSGYNEQFF. CDR3 nucleotides: TGTGCCAGCAGTGGAAATAGCGGGTACAATGAGCAGTTCTTC.